These 29 T cell receptor beta chains share one sample of origin, sequenced in a study of blood T cell repertoires in COVID-19. Clones were sequenced by immunoSEQ multiplex PCR, and TCRdb holds only the in-frame ones, with some missing. The sample includes approximately 500,000 clones, 80% to 90% seen only once; the top ten take approximately 3.4%. Sequences were obtained from peripheral blood. These receptors originate from a human donor in a cohort sampled during active COVID-19.

The chain combines TRBV11-3 with TRBJ2-5, with 8 bases fitting TRBD1. The CDR3 is made up of 13 amino acids. The V gene end was trimmed by 6 bases and the J gene end by 4 bases; junction bases not matched to a gene: 4. The germline V gene encodes CDR1 SGHNT and CDR2 YENEEA. CDR3 in amino acids: CASSYGQGETQYF. The CDR3 DNA sequence: TGTGCCAGCAGTTATGGACAGGGAGAGACCCAGTACTTC.

The rearrangement links TRBV7-2 to TRBJ1-1; 7 bases are shared with TRBD1. In germline, CDR1 is SGHTA, CDR2 FQGNSA. Trimming at V came to 3 bases and at J to 2 bases, leaving 9 bases not matched to a gene. The CDR3 covers 16 residues. CDR3 DNA sequence: TGTGCCAGCAGCTTTCGACAGGGCGAGGGTAACACTGAAGCTTTCTTT. Amino acids: CASSFRQGEGNTEAFF.

Notes on this clone: The identical CDR3 is also encoded by other nucleotide sequences in the sample. V is TRBV19 and J is TRBJ2-3; D gene uncertain. V was trimmed by 3 bases and J by 5 bases, leaving 3 bases between them. Germline V lookup: CDR1 LNHDA, CDR2 SQIVND (reference sequence). This CDR3 contains 11 residues. CDR3 residues: CASSIGDTQYF. In DNA, the CDR3 is TGTGCCAGTAGTATCGGAGATACGCAGTATTTT.

This clone was seen more than once but under ten times. The chain carries TRBV29-1 and TRBJ1-2; D is undetermined. Trimming pared 5 bases from V and 3 bases from J, leaving 10 bases between. This CDR3 has 12 amino acids. Germline CDR1 and CDR2: SQVTM and ANQGSEA. CDR3 sequence: CSVRGVDYGYTF. For the CDR3, the DNA is TGCAGCGTTCGCGGGGTAGACTATGGCTACACCTTC.

J is TRBJ2-2 and V is TRBV24-1, with a possible D match to TRBD1 (6 bases). Germline values: CDR1 KGHDR, CDR2 SFDVKD. Between the trimmed V and J ends, which lost 8 bases and 5 bases, there was a span of 17 bases. The CDR3 has 15 amino acids. The CDR3 DNA follows: TGTGCCACCACCAGTGGGACACTCGCAACCGGGGAGCTGTTTTTT. Protein product: CATTSGTLATGELFF.

The V and J genes are TRBV7-2 and TRBJ1-2; 7 nucleotides line up with TRBD1. The V gene's germline CDR1 is SGHTA and CDR2 FQGNSA. The V and J ends lost 11 bases and 8 bases, in that order; junction bases with no gene match: 14. CDR3 length equals 13 residues. The DNA of the CDR3 is TGTGCCTCCGACTCAGGGGGTCTGCGAGGCTACACCTTC. Protein product: CASDSGGLRGYTF. Full variable domain (remainder filled in from reference TRBV7-2 and TRBJ1-2): GAGVSQSPSNKVTEKGKDVELRCDPISGHTALYWYRQSLGQGLEFLIYFQGNSAPDKSGLPSDRFSAERTGGSVSTLTIQRTQQEDSAVYLCASDSGGLRGYTFGSGTRLTVV.

The chain has TRBV19 and TRBJ2-7; TRBD1 matches at 8 bases. This CDR3 has 15 amino acids. From germline, CDR1 is LNHDA and CDR2 SQIVND (reference sequence). V shed 6 bases and J 3 bases; nucleotides not matched to a gene: 10. CDR3 in DNA: TGTGCCAGTAGGGACCCGGGACAGGTTAACTACGAGCAGTACTTC. It yields the protein CASRDPGQVNYEQYF.

The chain links TRBV3-1 (or the pseudogene TRBV3-2) to TRBJ2-3, with TRBD2 identical over 10 bases. J gave up 3 bases and V 0 bases, and 15 bases lay outside the gene matches. The germline V gene encodes CDR1 LGHDT and CDR2 YNNKEL (reference sequence). This CDR3 has 20 residues. CDR3 loop: CASSQDFGAGGTLETDTQYF. DNA of the CDR3: TGTGCCAGCAGCCAAGACTTCGGAGCGGGAGGGACCCTTGAGACAGATACGCAGTATTTT.

With regard to this clone: The junction and the germline gene differ at one end; a read error may be behind it. V gene TRBV7-7 combines with J gene TRBJ2-2; maybe TRBD2 (5 bases). The CDR3 totals 14 residues. In germline, CDR1 is SSHAT, CDR2 FNYEAQ (reference sequence). The CDR3 coding sequence is TGTGCTAGCAGCCCAGGAGGTCAGACCGGGGAGCTGTTTTTT. As protein: CASSPGGQTGELFF.

The chain uses TRBV9 and TRBJ1-1; D ambiguous. Germline V CDR1 and CDR2: SGDLS, YYNGEE. V was cut by 3 bases and J by 6 bases, with 9 bases left in between. The CDR3 has 12 amino acids. DNA of the CDR3: TGTGCCAGCAGCGCCCCCGAGCCTGAAGCTTTCTTT. It encodes CASSAPEPEAFF.

The chain joins TRBV7-2 to TRBJ1-2; D is ambiguous. The CDR3 is 14 amino acids. From germline, CDR1 is SGHTA and CDR2 FQGNSA. V was shortened by 5 bases and J by 2 bases, with 12 bases between the two germline ends. The CDR3 is CASSIRTANYGYTF. The CDR3 DNA reads as TGTGCCAGCAGCATCAGGACTGCAAACTATGGCTACACCTTC.

The table lists this clone with a few counts. The V call is TRBV30, the J call TRBJ2-1, with 7 bases lining up with TRBD2. Germline CDR1 reads GTSNPN; CDR2 reads SVGIG (reference sequence). With 0 bases clipped from V and 10 bases from J, the junction kept 15 bases outside the gene matches. The CDR3 is made up of 16 amino acids. DNA of the CDR3: TGTGCCTGGAGTGTACAAGGTCTAGCGGTGGAGTGGGAGCAGTTCTTC. Its protein product is CAWSVQGLAVEWEQFF.

The chain recombines TRBV5-1 with TRBJ2-1, with 8 bases fitting TRBD2. Looked up from germline, CDR1 is SGHRS and CDR2 is YFSETQ. The CDR3 extends over 15 amino acids. V was pared by 6 bases and J by 1 base, with 6 bases of the junction left unmatched. CDR3 residues: CASTRAGASYNEQFF. The CDR3 bases are TGCGCCAGCACCAGAGCGGGAGCGTCCTACAATGAGCAGTTCTTC.

The rearrangement joins TRBV5-6 to TRBJ2-5; TRBD2 matches at 11 bases. The CDR3 length is 17 residues. Germline-derived CDR1 and CDR2 are SGHDT and YYEEEE. V was pared by 0 bases and J by 5 bases, with 9 bases of the junction left unmatched. The CDR3 bases are TGTGCCAGCAGCTTGGAAATAGCGGGAGGGGGACAGGAGACCCAGTACTTC. Its protein is CASSLEIAGGGQETQYF.

The chain carries TRBV28 and TRBJ2-7, with 16 positions matching TRBD2. In germline, CDR1 is MDHEN, CDR2 SYDVKM. CDR3 length equals 17 residues. With V trimmed by 4 bases and J by 5 bases, 8 bases remained unmatched. The CDR3 spells CASSSIPGLAGGNEQYF. The DNA for the CDR3 is TGTGCCAGCAGTTCCATACCGGGACTAGCGGGAGGGAACGAGCAGTACTTC.

The chain carries TRBV11-1 and TRBJ1-1; D call uncertain. Germline lookup yields CDR1 SGHAT and CDR2 FQDESV (reference sequence). V lost 5 bases, J lost 5 bases, and 12 bases lay in between. The CDR3 is 13 amino acids. The CDR3 sequence is CASSLHEVTEAFF. CDR3 DNA: TGTGCCAGCAGCCTCCATGAGGTGACTGAAGCTTTCTTT.

This rearrangement joins TRBV7-3 to TRBJ2-1; TRBD2 matches at 14 bases. V was clipped by 5 bases and J by 6 bases; unmatched bases: 6. The length of the CDR3 is 16 residues. Per the germline V gene, CDR1 is SGHTA and CDR2 is FQGTGA. CDR3 nucleotide sequence: TGTGCCAGCAGCCCAGGGACTAGCGGGAGAGGCAATGAGCAGTTCTTC. The encoded protein is CASSPGTSGRGNEQFF.

J is TRBJ1-3 and V is TRBV19; TRBD1 aligns across 7 bases. The CDR3 totals 14 residues. The V gene end was trimmed by 8 bases and the J gene end by 0 bases; junction bases not matched to a gene: 4. Germline-derived CDR1 and CDR2 are LNHDA and SQIVND (reference sequence). The CDR3 DNA is TGTGCCAGTCAACAGGGGTTCTCTGGAAACACCATATATTTT. Translation gives CASQQGFSGNTIYF.

This sequence joins TRBV5-1 and TRBJ2-1; D possibly corresponds to TRBD2 (5 bases). Germline V gene data show CDR1 as SGHRS and CDR2 as YFSETQ. This CDR3 is built from 15 residues. V shed 0 bases and J shed 2 bases, with 9 bases lying between them. CDR3 DNA: TGCGCCAGCAGCTTGGCCGGGGAGCCCTACAATGAGCAGTTCTTC. Translated: CASSLAGEPYNEQFF.

This chain joins TRBV6-5 and TRBJ1-2; D remains ambiguous. Germline V lookup: CDR1 MNHEY, CDR2 SVGAGI. Trimming took 4 bases from V and 2 from J, leaving 14 bases between them. This CDR3 has 15 amino acids. The CDR3 DNA reads as TGTGCCAGCAGTTTTCAACAGAAAAACAACTATGGCTACACCTTC. This gives the protein CASSFQQKNNYGYTF.

V usage is TRBV19 and J usage is TRBJ2-1; 14 bases line up with TRBD2. Germline V gene data show CDR1 as LNHDA and CDR2 as SQIVND (reference sequence). The V segment lost 4 bases and the J segment 9 bases; nucleotides outside the gene matches: 2. The CDR3 loop spans 14 amino acids. CDR3 loop: CASSTTSGRVEQFF. The CDR3 region has the DNA TGTGCCAGTAGTACGACTAGCGGGAGGGTTGAGCAGTTCTTC. Full variable domain (rest looked up from reference TRBV19 and TRBJ2-1): DGGITQSPKYLFRKEGQNVTLSCEQNLNHDAMYWYRQDPGQGLRLIYYSQIVNDFQKGDIAEGYSVSREKKESFPLTVTSAQKNPTAFYLCASSTTSGRVEQFFGPGTRLTVL.

V and J are TRBV28 and TRBJ1-1, with 9 bases matching TRBD1. The germline V gene has CDR1 MDHEN and CDR2 SYDVKM. This CDR3 has 14 residues. V shed 8 bases and J 4 bases; nucleotides not matched to a gene: 8. Written as DNA, the CDR3 is TGTGCCAGCGGTGAACAGGGGGCAAGCACTGAAGCTTTCTTT. This translates into CASGEQGASTEAFF.

This chain joins TRBV7-2 and TRBJ2-2, with 8 positions matching TRBD2. CDR3 length: 17 residues. CDR1 and CDR2 from the germline V gene are SGHTA and FQGNSA. V dropped 3 bases and J dropped 13; count of bases not matched to a gene: 19. The CDR3 region is CASSLTSARLLYPALFF. In DNA form, the CDR3 reads TGTGCCAGCAGCTTGACTAGCGCCCGACTCCTCTATCCAGCGCTGTTTTTT.

For this clone: This sample includes further DNA sequences coding for the same CDR3. The chain employs TRBV27 and TRBJ1-3; 8 bases line up with TRBD1. There are 14 residues in the CDR3. The V and J ends lost 3 bases and 4 bases, in that order; junction bases with no gene match: 2. The germline V gene encodes CDR1 MNHEY and CDR2 SMNVEV (reference sequence). The chain's CDR3 is CASSLTGVGNTIYF. CDR3 DNA sequence: TGTGCCAGCAGTTTGACAGGGGTCGGAAACACCATATATTTT.

This rearrangement joins TRBV2 to TRBJ1-1, with 10 bases fitting TRBD1. CDR3 length equals 15 residues. CDR1 SNHLY and CDR2 FYNNEI come from the germline V gene. With 6 bases clipped from V and 2 bases from J, the junction kept 6 bases outside the gene matches. CDR3 DNA: TGTGCCAGCAGGCTAGACAGGGGGCCCAACACTGAAGCTTTCTTT. Residues: CASRLDRGPNTEAFF. The whole variable domain, filled in from reference TRBV2 and TRBJ1-1, reads EPEVTQTPSHQVTQMGQEVILRCVPISNHLYFYWYRQILGQKVEFLVSFYNNEISEKSEIFDDQFSVERPDGSNFTLKIRSTKLEDSAMYFCASRLDRGPNTEAFFGQGTRLTVV.

This clone was found once. This chain uses TRBV19 with TRBJ1-1; D is unclear. Germline V gives CDR1 LNHDA, CDR2 SQIVND (reference sequence). The V and J ends lost 3 bases and 2 bases respectively, with 7 bases between them. This CDR3 contains 13 residues. The CDR3 sequence: CASSMSVNTEAFF. CDR3 sequence (DNA): TGTGCCAGTAGTATGTCCGTTAACACTGAAGCTTTCTTT. Drawing the rest from reference TRBV19 and TRBJ1-1, the complete variable domain is DGGITQSPKYLFRKEGQNVTLSCEQNLNHDAMYWYRQDPGQGLRLIYYSQIVNDFQKGDIAEGYSVSREKKESFPLTVTSAQKNPTAFYLCASSMSVNTEAFFGQGTRLTVV.

This chain uses TRBV11-3 with TRBJ2-2; TRBD2 might be the D (6 bases). The V end lost 6 bases, the J end lost 6 bases, and 14 bases lay between the germline ends. Germline V CDR1 and CDR2: SGHNT, YENEEA. The CDR3 runs to 14 residues. CDR3 coding DNA: TGTGCCAGCAGGGAGGGAGAGAAGGCCGGGGAGCTGTTTTTT. It is translated as CASREGEKAGELFF.

The chain is built from TRBV29-1 and TRBJ1-1, with D possibly being TRBD1 (6 bases). Germline CDR1 reads SQVTM; CDR2 reads ANQGSEA. V gave up 2 bases and J gave up 5 bases, with 12 bases separating them. The CDR3 is 13 residues long. The CDR3 sequence is CSVEHRDETEAFF. The CDR3 nucleotides read TGCAGCGTTGAACACAGGGACGAAACTGAAGCTTTCTTT.

V and J are TRBV5-1 and TRBJ1-2, with TRBD1 matching over 11 bases. Germline V CDR1 and CDR2: SGHRS, YFSETQ. The CDR3 has 14 residues. Trimming at V came to 1 base and at J to 7 bases, leaving 3 bases not matched to a gene. DNA for the CDR3: TGCGCCAGCAGCTTGCCGGGACAGGGGGTTGGCTACACCTTC. This translates into CASSLPGQGVGYTF. The full variable domain, with the rest looked up from reference TRBV5-1 and TRBJ1-2, is KAGVTQTPRYLIKTRGQQVTLSCSPISGHRSVSWYQQTPGQGLQFLFEYFSETQRNKGNFPGRFSGRQFSNSRSEMNVSTLELGDSALYLCASSLPGQGVGYTFGSGTRLTVV.